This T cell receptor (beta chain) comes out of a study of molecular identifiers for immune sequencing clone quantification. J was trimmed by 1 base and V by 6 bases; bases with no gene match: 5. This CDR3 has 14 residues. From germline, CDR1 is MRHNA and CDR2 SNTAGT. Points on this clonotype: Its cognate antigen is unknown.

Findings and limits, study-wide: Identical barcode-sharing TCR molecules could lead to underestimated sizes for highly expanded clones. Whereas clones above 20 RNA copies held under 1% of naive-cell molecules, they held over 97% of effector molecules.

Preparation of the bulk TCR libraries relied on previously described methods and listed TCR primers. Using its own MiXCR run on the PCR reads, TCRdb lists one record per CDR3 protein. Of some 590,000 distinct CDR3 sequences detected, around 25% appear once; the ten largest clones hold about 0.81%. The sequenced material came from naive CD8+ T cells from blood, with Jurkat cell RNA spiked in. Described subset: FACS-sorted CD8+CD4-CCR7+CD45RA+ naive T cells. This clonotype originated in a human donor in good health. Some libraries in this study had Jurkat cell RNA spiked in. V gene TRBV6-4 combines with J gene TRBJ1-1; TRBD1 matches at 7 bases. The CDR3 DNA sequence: TGTGCCAGCAGAGTCACAGGGGCGAACACTGAAGCTTTCTTT. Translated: CASRVTGANTEAFF.